The present T cell receptor (beta chain) was sequenced within a study of Graves' ophthalmopathy and Graves' hyperthyroidism. Study-level results: The majority of expanded thyroid clonotypes above 0.001 frequency also occurred in blood.

Ophthalmopathy in the donors was of moderate-to-severe activity, with CAS ≥3, NOSPECS ≥4 and duration under 3 months. Diagnosis relied on clinical symptoms, serum thyroxine, TRAb, thyroid ultrasound and orbital computed tomography. CDR3 regions of TCR beta were amplified from RNA transcripts. HTBI-primed first-round RT-PCR preceded second-round multiplex PCR. TCRdb itself ran the multiplex PCR reads through MiXCR, one entry per CDR3 protein. The table lists approximately 500,000 distinct CDR3 sequences, about an eighth of them singletons. This CDR3 is built from 15 residues. J gave up 4 bases and V 7 bases, and 11 bases lay outside the gene matches. This clonotype occurred many times. Its antigen is not known.

The receptor's source is a woman younger than 45 with Graves' ophthalmopathy. The V call is TRBV12-3 or TRBV12-4, the J call TRBJ1-1; 8 nucleotides align to TRBD1. Sequencing input: blood. DNA for the CDR3: TGTGCCAGCACCCACAAGACAGGGGAAGCCACTGAAGCTTTCTTT. Its translation: CASTHKTGEATEAFF.